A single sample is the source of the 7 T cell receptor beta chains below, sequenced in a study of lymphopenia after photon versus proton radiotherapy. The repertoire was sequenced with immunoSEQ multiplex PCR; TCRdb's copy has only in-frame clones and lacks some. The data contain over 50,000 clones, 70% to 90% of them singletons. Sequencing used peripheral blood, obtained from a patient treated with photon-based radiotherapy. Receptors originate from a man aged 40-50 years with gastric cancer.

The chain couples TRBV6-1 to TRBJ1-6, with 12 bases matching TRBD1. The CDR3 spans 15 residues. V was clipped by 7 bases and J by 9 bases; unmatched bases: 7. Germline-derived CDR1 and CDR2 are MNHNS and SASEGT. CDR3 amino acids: CASMLGQGASSPLHF. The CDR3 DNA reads TGTGCCAGCATGTTGGGACAGGGGGCGAGTTCACCCCTCCACTTT.

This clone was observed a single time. The CDR3 protein is CASSQDYTEAFF. CDR3 nucleotide sequence: TGTGCCAGCAGCCAGGATTACACTGAAGCTTTCTTT. The J gene is TRBJ1-1, the V gene TRBV7-9; D not resolved. The germline V gene has CDR1 SEHNR and CDR2 FQNEAQ (reference sequence). The ends were cut back, 5 bases at V and 3 bases at J, with 7 bases in the middle. This CDR3 has 12 residues.

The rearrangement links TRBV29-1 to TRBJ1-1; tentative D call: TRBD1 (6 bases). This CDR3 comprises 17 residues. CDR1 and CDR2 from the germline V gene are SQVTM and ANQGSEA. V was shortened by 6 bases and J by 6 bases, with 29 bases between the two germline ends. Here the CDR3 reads CSVLGGCGGERCAEAFF. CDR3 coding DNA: TGCAGCGTCTTAGGTGGGTGCGGGGGCGAAAGGTGCGCTGAAGCTTTCTTT. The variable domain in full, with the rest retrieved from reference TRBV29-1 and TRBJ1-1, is SAVISQKPSRDICQRGTSLTIQCQVDSQVTMMFWYRQQPGQSLTLIATANQGSEATYESGFVIDKFPISRPNLTFSTLTVSNMSPEDSSIYLCSVLGGCGGERCAEAFFGQGTRLTVV.

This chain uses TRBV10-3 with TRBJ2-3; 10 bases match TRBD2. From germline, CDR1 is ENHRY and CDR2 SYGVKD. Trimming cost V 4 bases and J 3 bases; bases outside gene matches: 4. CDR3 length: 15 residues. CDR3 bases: TGTGCCATCAGTGGAAATAGCGGGGGGACAGATACGCAGTATTTT. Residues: CAISGNSGGTDTQYF.

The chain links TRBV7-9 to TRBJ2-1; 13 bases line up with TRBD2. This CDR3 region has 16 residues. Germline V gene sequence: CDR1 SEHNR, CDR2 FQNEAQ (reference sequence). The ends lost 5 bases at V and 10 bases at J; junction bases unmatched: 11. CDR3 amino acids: CASSLELAGGPREQFF. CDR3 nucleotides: TGTGCCAGCAGCCTAGAACTAGCGGGGGGGCCTCGGGAGCAGTTCTTC.

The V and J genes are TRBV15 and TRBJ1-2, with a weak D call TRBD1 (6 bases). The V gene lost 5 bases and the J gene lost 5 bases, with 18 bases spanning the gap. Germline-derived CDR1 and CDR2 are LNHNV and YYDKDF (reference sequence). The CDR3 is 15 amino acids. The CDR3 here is CATSPQSGAIYGYTF. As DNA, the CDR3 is TGTGCCACCAGCCCGCAGTCGGGGGCAATTTATGGCTACACCTTC.

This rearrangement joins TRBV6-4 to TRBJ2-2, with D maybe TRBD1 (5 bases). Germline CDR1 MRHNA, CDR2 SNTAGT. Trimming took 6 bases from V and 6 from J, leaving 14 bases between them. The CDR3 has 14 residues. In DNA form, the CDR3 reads TGTGCCAGCAGCGCCCAGGGATCCGCCGGGGAGCTGTTTTTT. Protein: CASSAQGSAGELFF.